This passage covers 18 T cell receptor beta chains from one sample sequenced in a study of post-analysis software for immune sequencing data. Study outcomes and limitations: Five TRBV segments, including TRBV5-6, TRBV5-1 and TRBV20-1, were more frequent in patients than controls.

Unique molecular identifiers tagged the TCR beta cDNA libraries. TCRdb fed the PCR reads into MiXCR, producing one record per CDR3 protein. The sample includes approximately 730,000 distinct CDR3 sequences, roughly 27% of them seen just once. Their antigens are not known. The material sequenced was blood. These receptors came from a girl between 10 and 17 years old with multiple sclerosis.

Comment on this clonotype: A much larger clonotype is one base distant, so this may be a read error. The chain recombines TRBV6-2 or TRBV6-3 with TRBJ1-1; D is ambiguous. The V and J ends lost 6 bases and 3 bases respectively, with 8 bases between them. The CDR3 length is 12 residues. Germline values: CDR1 MNHEY, CDR2 SVGEGT. Written as DNA, the CDR3 is TGTGCCAGCAGCTTAACGGACACTGAAGCTTTCTTT. Encoded protein: CASSLTDTEAFF.

This clonotype was recorded at least ten times. The J gene is TRBJ2-3, the V gene TRBV29-1, with a weak D call TRBD2 (7 bases). The V gene's germline CDR1 is SQVTM and CDR2 ANQGSEA. V lost 6 bases to trimming and J lost 0 bases, with 10 bases between them. The CDR3 runs to 13 residues. The chain's CDR3 is CSVGRGSTDTQYF. CDR3 sequence (DNA): TGCAGCGTGGGGAGGGGGAGCACAGATACGCAGTATTTT.

This chain joins TRBV7-2 and TRBJ2-7, with unresolved D. The CDR3 has 15 residues. With 3 bases removed from V and 1 base from J, the gap between germline ends came to 13 bases. Germline CDR1 is SGHTA and CDR2 is FQGNSA. The CDR3 DNA follows: TGTGCCAGCAGCTTTCAAGGACGGCGGTCCTACGAGCAGTACTTC. The encoded protein is CASSFQGRRSYEQYF. The variable domain in full, with the rest retrieved from reference TRBV7-2 and TRBJ2-7, is GAGVSQSPSNKVTEKGKDVELRCDPISGHTALYWYRQSLGQGLEFLIYFQGNSAPDKSGLPSDRFSAERTGGSVSTLTIQRTQQEDSAVYLCASSFQGRRSYEQYFGPGTRLTVT.

The sample holds a few counts of this clonotype. In DNA, the CDR3 is TGTGCCAGCAGTTTAAGGGACTCTCTATACAATGAGCAGTTCTTC. This sequence encodes CASSLRDSLYNEQFF. This chain connects TRBV12-3 or TRBV12-4 to TRBJ2-1, with D perhaps matching TRBD2 (6 bases). The CDR3 has 15 amino acids. The germline V and J ends were trimmed by 2 bases and 4 bases, with 12 bases remaining between them.

This clonotype was found a few times. V is TRBV29-1 and J is TRBJ2-3, with 9 nucleotides matching TRBD1. The CDR3 covers 14 residues. Germline V gives CDR1 SQVTM, CDR2 ANQGSEA. V shed 7 bases, J shed 2 bases, and the junction held 7 bases outside the gene matches. Here the CDR3 reads CSDTGTGSTDTQYF. DNA for the CDR3: TGCAGCGACACCGGGACAGGGTCCACAGATACGCAGTATTTT.

This clonotype was seen a few times. The gene calls are TRBV7-2 and TRBJ1-2; no clear D. Germline V CDR1 and CDR2: SGHTA, FQGNSA. V gave up 0 bases and J gave up 6 bases, with 8 bases separating them. This CDR3 spans 13 amino acids. DNA of the CDR3: TGTGCCAGCAGCTTAGCGCTCAGCCATGGCTACACCTTC. Its translation: CASSLALSHGYTF.

V usage is TRBV5-5 and J usage is TRBJ2-5; TRBD1 matches 7 bases. The CDR3 sequence is 14 residues long. The V and J ends lost 4 bases and 5 bases, in that order; junction bases with no gene match: 8. Germline values: CDR1 SGHKS, CDR2 YYEKEE (reference sequence). The DNA for the CDR3 is TGTGCCAGCAGCCCGGGACAGAATCGCGAGACCCAGTACTTC. Translating it yields CASSPGQNRETQYF.

The chain uses TRBV29-1 and TRBJ2-7; D is perhaps TRBD1 (6 bases). Trimming stripped 1 base from V and 0 bases from J, with 13 bases between. CDR3 length equals 15 residues. Per germline, CDR1 SQVTM and CDR2 ANQGSEA. The CDR3 coding sequence is TGCAGCGTTGAAGCGCGGCAGGGGAGCTCCTACGAGCAGTACTTC. Its protein product is CSVEARQGSSYEQYF.

V and J are TRBV29-1 and TRBJ2-7, with 7 bases fitting TRBD2. Germline V gene sequence: CDR1 SQVTM, CDR2 ANQGSEA. CDR3 size: 17 residues. V dropped 3 bases and J dropped 2; count of bases not matched to a gene: 16. CDR3 nucleotides: TGCAGCGTTGACGGCTTGGGCCCTAGCGGAGACCCCTACGAGCAGTACTTC. Its translation is CSVDGLGPSGDPYEQYF.

The chain recombines TRBV10-3 with TRBJ2-7; a weak D match, TRBD1 (6 bases). V lost 6 bases and J lost 7, with 19 bases in between. The CDR3 length is 14 residues. Looked up from germline, CDR1 is ENHRY and CDR2 is SYGVKD. CDR3 bases: TGTGCCATCAGAAAACAGGGTCTGGGATCGGAGCAGTACTTC. This codes for CAIRKQGLGSEQYF.

The chain links TRBV10-3 to TRBJ2-5; D is perhaps TRBD2 (6 bases). Trimming removed 3 bases at V and 4 bases at J, with 18 bases between. The CDR3 totals 16 residues. In germline, CDR1 is ENHRY, CDR2 SYGVKD. In DNA, the CDR3 is TGTGCCATCAGTGAACCTGGCGGGGTTCAGGGAGAGACCCAGTACTTC. Its protein product is CAISEPGGVQGETQYF.

This clonotype was seen once. The rearrangement joins TRBV28 to TRBJ1-3; D uncertain. The V gene lost 6 bases and the J gene lost 1 base, with 13 bases spanning the gap. Germline assignment: CDR1 MDHEN and CDR2 SYDVKM. The CDR3 has 15 amino acids. The CDR3 spells CASSPGGISGNTIYF. In nucleotides, the CDR3 is TGTGCCAGCAGCCCAGGAGGGATATCTGGAAACACCATATATTTT.

This clonotype was seen a handful of times. This chain connects TRBV20-1 to TRBJ2-7; TRBD2 might be the D (6 bases). The CDR3 has 15 residues. Trimming cost V 3 bases and J 5 bases, with 20 bases left between them. Germline values: CDR1 DFQATT, CDR2 SNEGSKA (reference sequence). CDR3 loop: CSARSGGTLPDEQYF. The CDR3 nucleotides read TGCAGTGCTAGGAGCGGCGGGACCCTCCCGGACGAGCAGTACTTC.

This clonotype has just a few counts. Mismatch with germline at one junction end may stem from a read error. The J gene is TRBJ1-6, the V gene TRBV29-1; 9 positions match TRBD1. The length of the CDR3 is 13 residues. The germline V gene encodes CDR1 SQVTM and CDR2 ANQGSEA. The CDR3 DNA reads TGCAGCGTTGGGGACAGGGCTGATTCACCCCCCCACTTT. Translated: CSVGDRADSPPHF. Using reference TRBV29-1 and TRBJ1-6 for the parts outside the CDR3, the full variable domain is SAVISQKPSRDICQRGTSLTIQCQVDSQVTMMFWYRQQPGQSLTLIATANQGSEATYESGFVIDKFPISRPNLTFSTLTVSNMSPEDSSIYLCSVGDRADSPPHFGNGTRLTVT.

This clonotype was counted between two and nine times. The V call is TRBV20-1, the J call TRBJ2-5; 10 bases are shared with TRBD2. V shed 6 bases, J shed 5 bases, and the junction held 6 bases outside the gene matches. The CDR3 runs 13 residues. The germline V gene has CDR1 DFQATT and CDR2 SNEGSKA (reference sequence). DNA of the CDR3: TGCAGTGCAACCCCGGGACTAGCGGAGACCCAGTACTTC. Translating gives CSATPGLAETQYF.

The chain recombines TRBV4-3 with TRBJ2-7, with 9 bases lining up with TRBD2. In germline, CDR1 is LGHNA, CDR2 YSLEER. V was clipped by 0 bases and J by 1 base; unmatched bases: 4. The CDR3 is made up of 16 amino acids. The CDR3 DNA follows: TGCGCCAGCAGCCAAGATTTCACTAGCGGGTCCTACGAGCAGTACTTC. Its protein product is CASSQDFTSGSYEQYF.

The genes are TRBV4-1 and TRBJ1-2, with a tentative D call TRBD1 (6 bases). Trimming shortened V by 3 bases and J by 4 bases, and 21 bases separated the two germline ends. The CDR3 length is 17 residues. Germline V gene data show CDR1 as MGHRA and CDR2 as YSYEKL. In DNA form, the CDR3 reads TGCGCCAGCAGCCACCCGCCTAAGGGGGGAGAGGGCTATGGCTACACCTTC. Amino acids: CASSHPPKGGEGYGYTF.

The J gene is TRBJ2-4, the V gene TRBV24-1; D gene uncertain. The CDR3 totals 16 residues. Germline-derived CDR1 and CDR2 are KGHDR and SFDVKD. Deletions cut 3 bases from V and 0 bases from J, with 11 bases between. CDR3 protein: CATSDSPEGAKNIQYF. The CDR3 DNA reads as TGTGCCACCAGTGATAGTCCGGAAGGAGCCAAAAACATTCAGTACTTC.